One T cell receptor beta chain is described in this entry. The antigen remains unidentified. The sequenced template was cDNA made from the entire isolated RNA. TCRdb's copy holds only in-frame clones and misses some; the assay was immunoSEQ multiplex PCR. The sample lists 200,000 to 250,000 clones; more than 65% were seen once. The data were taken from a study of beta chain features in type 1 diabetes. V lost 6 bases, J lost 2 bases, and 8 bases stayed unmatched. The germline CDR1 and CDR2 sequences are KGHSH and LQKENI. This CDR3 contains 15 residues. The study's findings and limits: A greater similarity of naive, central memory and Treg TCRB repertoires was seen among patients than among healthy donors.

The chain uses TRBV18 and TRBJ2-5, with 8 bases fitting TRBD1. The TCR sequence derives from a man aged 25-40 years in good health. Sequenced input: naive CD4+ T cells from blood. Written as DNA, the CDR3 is TGTGCCAGCTCGCGGGACCGGGACAGGCAAGAGACCCAGTACTTC. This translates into CASSRDRDRQETQYF.